This T cell receptor (beta chain) was observed in a study of shared clonotypes between healthy human individuals. Deletions cut 5 bases from V and 0 bases from J, with 5 bases between. Germline V gives CDR1 SQVTM, CDR2 ANQGSEA. This CDR3 contains 12 residues. Only in-frame clones appear in the TCRdb table, and some are missing; sequencing was by immunoSEQ multiplex PCR. This table has over a million clones, 75% to 85% appearing once. This clone was seen just once. The specimen was memory CD4+ T cells from PBMCs. This sample's subset: CD45RA-negative fraction. V gene TRBV29-1 combines with J gene TRBJ1-3; D uncertain. The origin of this receptor is a man aged 18 to 29 in good health. Some clones in this sample may be carry-over from other donors' samples. The CDR3 DNA reads as TGCAGCGTTCGAAGCTCTGGAAACACCATATATTTT. Amino acid sequence: CSVRSSGNTIYF. Looking up the rest from reference TRBV29-1 and TRBJ1-3 gives the full variable domain: SAVISQKPSRDICQRGTSLTIQCQVDSQVTMMFWYRQQPGQSLTLIATANQGSEATYESGFVIDKFPISRPNLTFSTLTVSNMSPEDSSIYLCSVRSSGNTIYFGEGSWLTVV.